The T cell receptor (beta chain) under discussion was sequenced for a study of blood T cell repertoires in COVID-19. This clone occurred a few times. The data were produced by immunoSEQ multiplex PCR, yet TCRdb's version contains in-frame clones alone and is incomplete. The sample comprises about 250,000 clones, around nine tenths of which are singletons, and approximately 1.6% rests with the top ten. Germline values: CDR1 SEHNR, CDR2 FQNEAQ (reference sequence). V lost 1 base, J lost 11 bases, and 15 bases lay in between. The CDR3 runs to 15 residues. The V gene is TRBV7-9, the J gene TRBJ1-6, with unresolved D. This sequence was found in a woman in her forties or fifties who had recovered from COVID-19. Input material: PBMCs or T cells enriched from blood (not recorded which). CDR3 DNA: TGTGCCAGCAGCTTAGACAAGAATTTCTCTCCACCCCTCCACTTT. Residues: CASSLDKNFSPPLHF.